The rows below give T cell receptor beta chains drawn from one sample of a study of T-cell memory formation after mild COVID-19. TCRdb processed the 5' RACE reads anew with MiXCR; each CDR3 protein has one entry. The data show a few hundred thousand distinct CDR3 sequences, around 15% seen once. The sample was PBMCs or a T cell subset sorted from them (not recorded which). These receptors all come from a young man who had mild COVID-19 (a few samples of this study predate the infection). Cell type and time point are not known. Each CDR3 is given with its conserved first and last residue. D genes are given only for firm matches. Expanded clones are given a class, and other clones once, few, many or no size at all.

TRBD1 | NA | TRBJ1-2 | TRBV10-3 | CAISESTGLVYGYTF | TGTGCCATCAGTGAGTCGACAGGGTTGGTCTATGGCTACACCTTC
NA | NA | TRBJ1-2 | TRBV12-3/TRBV12-4 | CASSLRGGYTF | TGTGCCAGCAGCCTTCGGGGTGGCTACACCTTC
TRBD2 | NA | TRBJ2-5 | TRBV5-4 | CASSSAGARGAQETQYF | TGTGCCAGCAGCTCCGCTGGGGCGCGGGGGGCTCAAGAGACCCAGTACTTC
TRBD1 | NA | TRBJ2-3 | TRBV3-1 | CASGQGSDTQYF | TGTGCCAGCGGACAGGGTTCCGATACGCAGTATTTT
TRBD1 | few | TRBJ1-6 | TRBV5-1 | CASSLDRGNSPLHF | TGCGCCAGCAGCTTGGACAGGGGTAATTCACCCCTCCACTTT
NA | NA | TRBJ2-1 | TRBV7-9 | CASSLGSIVGPRTGNEQFF | TGTGCCAGCAGCTTAGGGTCGATTGTGGGACCCCGAACGGGGAATGAGCAGTTCTTC
TRBD2 | few | TRBJ2-5 | TRBV20-1 | CSARGNLLAGAPRTQYF | TGCAGTGCTAGAGGGAACCTTCTAGCGGGGGCCCCAAGGACCCAGTACTTC
NA | few | TRBJ1-3 | TRBV5-1 | CASSLALVGLSGNTIYF | TGCGCCAGCAGCTTGGCCCTGGTCGGACTCTCTGGAAACACCATATATTTT
NA | few | TRBJ2-5 | TRBV12-3/TRBV12-4 | CASSLEEGAETQYF | TGTGCCAGCAGTTTAGAGGAGGGGGCCGAGACCCAGTACTTC
NA | NA | TRBJ2-5 | TRBV28 | CASSPPFWGASKTQYF | TGTGCCAGCAGCCCCCCCTTTTGGGGGGCCTCGAAGACCCAGTACTTC
TRBD1 | few | TRBJ2-3 | TRBV18 | CASSPNLDRGDTQYF | TGTGCCAGCTCACCCAACCTCGACAGGGGGGATACGCAGTATTTT
TRBD1 | few | TRBJ2-5 | TRBV12-3/TRBV12-4 | CASSRDRGFGETQYF | TGTGCCAGCAGTAGGGACAGGGGCTTTGGAGAGACCCAGTACTTC
TRBD2 | NA | TRBJ2-3 | TRBV27 | CASSLYLAGGPTDTQYF | TGTGCCAGCAGTTTATATTTAGCGGGGGGGCCAACAGATACGCAGTATTTT
TRBD1 | NA | TRBJ1-2 | TRBV11-2 | CASSPRQGAGYTF | TGTGCCAGCAGCCCTAGACAGGGGGCCGGCTACACCTTC
NA | few | TRBJ2-3 | TRBV5-5 | CASSTPGPSHTDTQYF | TGTGCCAGCAGCACACCGGGGCCAAGTCACACAGATACGCAGTATTTT
NA | NA | TRBJ2-1 | TRBV7-2 | CASSLRGLHNEQFF | TGTGCCAGCAGCCTAAGGGGCCTCCACAATGAGCAGTTCTTC
TRBD2 | NA | TRBJ2-3 | TRBV12-3/TRBV12-4 | CAMGGESSTDTQYF | TGTGCCATGGGGGGGGAGTCTAGCACAGATACGCAGTATTTT
TRBD2 | NA | TRBJ2-2 | TRBV4-3 | CASSQEKVAGGPGELFF | TGCGCCAGCAGCCAAGAAAAGGTGGCGGGGGGGCCCGGGGAGCTGTTTTTT
TRBD1 | few | TRBJ2-1 | TRBV12-3/TRBV12-4 | CASTNPGQRDNEQFF | TGTGCCAGCACCAACCCGGGACAGAGGGACAATGAGCAGTTCTTC
NA | NA | TRBJ1-2 | TRBV11-2 | CASSLVGNNYGYTF | TGTGCCAGCAGCTTAGTAGGCAATAACTATGGCTACACCTTC
NA | few | TRBJ1-4 | TRBV9 | CASSVGGWNEKLFF | TGTGCCAGCAGCGTTGGAGGGTGGAATGAAAAACTGTTTTTT
TRBD1 | few | TRBJ1-5 | TRBV6-5 | CASSLGTGRYQPQHF | TGTGCCAGCAGCCTGGGGACAGGCCGATATCAGCCCCAGCATTTT